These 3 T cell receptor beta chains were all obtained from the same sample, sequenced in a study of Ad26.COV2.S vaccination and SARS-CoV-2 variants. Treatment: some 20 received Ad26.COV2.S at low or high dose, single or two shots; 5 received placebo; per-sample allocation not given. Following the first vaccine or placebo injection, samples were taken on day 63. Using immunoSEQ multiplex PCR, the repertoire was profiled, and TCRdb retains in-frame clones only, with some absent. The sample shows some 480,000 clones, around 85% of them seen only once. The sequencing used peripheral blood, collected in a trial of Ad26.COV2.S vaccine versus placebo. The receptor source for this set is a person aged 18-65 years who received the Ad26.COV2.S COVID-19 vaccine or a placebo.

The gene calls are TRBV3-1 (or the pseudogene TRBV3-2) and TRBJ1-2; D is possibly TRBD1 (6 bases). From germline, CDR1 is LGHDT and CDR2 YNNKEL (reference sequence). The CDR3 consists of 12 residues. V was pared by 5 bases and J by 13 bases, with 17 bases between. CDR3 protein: CASSAEGGPITF. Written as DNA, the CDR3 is TGTGCCAGCAGCGCCGAGGGGGGTCCTATCACCTTC.

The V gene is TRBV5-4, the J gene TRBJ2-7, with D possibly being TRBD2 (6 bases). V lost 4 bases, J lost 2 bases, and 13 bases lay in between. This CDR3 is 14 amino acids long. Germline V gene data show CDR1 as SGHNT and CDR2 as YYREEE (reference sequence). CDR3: CASSENTGAYEQYF. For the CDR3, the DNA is TGTGCCAGCAGCGAGAACACGGGAGCCTACGAGCAGTACTTC.

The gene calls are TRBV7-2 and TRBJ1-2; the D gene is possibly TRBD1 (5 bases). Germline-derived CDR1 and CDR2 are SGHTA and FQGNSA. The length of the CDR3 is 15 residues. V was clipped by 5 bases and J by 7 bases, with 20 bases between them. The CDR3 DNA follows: TGTGCCAGCAGCCCCGCGGGACCCCCCGGCTCTGGCTACACCTTC. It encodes CASSPAGPPGSGYTF.